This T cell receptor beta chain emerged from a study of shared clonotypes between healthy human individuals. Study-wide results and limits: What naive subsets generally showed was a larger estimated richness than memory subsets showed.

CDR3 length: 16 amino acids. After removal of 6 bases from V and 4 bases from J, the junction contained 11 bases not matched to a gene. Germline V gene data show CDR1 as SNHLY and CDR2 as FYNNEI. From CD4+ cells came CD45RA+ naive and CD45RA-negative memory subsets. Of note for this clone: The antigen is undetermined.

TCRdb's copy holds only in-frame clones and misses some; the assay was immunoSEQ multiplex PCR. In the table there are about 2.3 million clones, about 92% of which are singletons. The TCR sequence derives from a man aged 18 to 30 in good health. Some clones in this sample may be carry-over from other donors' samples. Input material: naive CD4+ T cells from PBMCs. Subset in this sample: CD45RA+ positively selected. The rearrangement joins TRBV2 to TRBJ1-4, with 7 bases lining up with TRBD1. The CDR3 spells CASSGAPGTVNEKLFF. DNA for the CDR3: TGTGCCAGCAGCGGCGCCCCCGGGACAGTTAATGAAAAACTGTTTTTT.